This TCR beta chain was retrieved from a study of T cells in narcolepsy. Study-wide points: HCRT-specific and TRIB2-specific autoreactive clonotypes appeared among same-patient CSF and blood CD4+ clonotypes.

Germline loops: CDR1 SGDLS, CDR2 YYNGEE. The V and J ends lost 4 bases and 5 bases, in that order; junction bases with no gene match: 5. This CDR3 contains 13 residues. Turning to this clone: The antigen is unknown.

Sequencing was performed with immunoSEQ multiplex PCR; in TCRdb, only in-frame clones are kept and a portion is missing. The sample has more than 20,000 clones; about 80% are singletons. V is TRBV9 and J is TRBJ1-1, with 7 bases fitting TRBD1. Sample: memory (CD45RA-) CD4+ T cells from blood. The receptor was derived from a human donor in good health. CDR3 protein: CASSRQGWTEAFF. CDR3 DNA: TGTGCCAGCAGCAGACAGGGTTGGACTGAAGCTTTCTTT.